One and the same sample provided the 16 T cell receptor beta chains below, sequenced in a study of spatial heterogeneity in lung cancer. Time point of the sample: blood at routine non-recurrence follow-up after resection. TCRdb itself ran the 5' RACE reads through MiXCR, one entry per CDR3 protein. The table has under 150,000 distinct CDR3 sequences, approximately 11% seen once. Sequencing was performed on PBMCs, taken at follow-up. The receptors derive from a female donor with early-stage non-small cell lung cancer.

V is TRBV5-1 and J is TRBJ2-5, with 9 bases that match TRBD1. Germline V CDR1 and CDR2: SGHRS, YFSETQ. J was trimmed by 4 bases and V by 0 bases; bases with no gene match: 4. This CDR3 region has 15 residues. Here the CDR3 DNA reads TGCGCCAGCAGCTTGGCCAGGACAGGGGTAGAGACCCAGTACTTC. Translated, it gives CASSLARTGVETQYF.

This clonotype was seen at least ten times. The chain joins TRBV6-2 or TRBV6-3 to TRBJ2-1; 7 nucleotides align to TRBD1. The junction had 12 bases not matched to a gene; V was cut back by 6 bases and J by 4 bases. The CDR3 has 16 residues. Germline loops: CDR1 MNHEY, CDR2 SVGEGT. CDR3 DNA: TGTGCCAGCAGCTCCCGGACAGGATTTTTTTACAATGAGCAGTTCTTC. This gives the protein CASSSRTGFFYNEQFF.

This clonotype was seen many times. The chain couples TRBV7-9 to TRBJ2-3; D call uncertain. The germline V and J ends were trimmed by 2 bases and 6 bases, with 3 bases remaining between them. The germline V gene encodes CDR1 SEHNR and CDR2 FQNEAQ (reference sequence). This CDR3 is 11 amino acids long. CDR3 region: CASSLWDTQYF. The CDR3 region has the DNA TGTGCCAGCAGCTTATGGGATACGCAGTATTTT.

The DNA of the CDR3 is TGTGCCAGCAGTCCCAACAGGGGGCCCCAGGAGACCCAGTACTTC. Translated, it gives CASSPNRGPQETQYF. J is TRBJ2-5 and V is TRBV27; 9 nucleotides agree with TRBD1. This CDR3 is 15 amino acids long. V was clipped by 5 bases and J by 5 bases; unmatched bases: 9. Per the germline V gene, CDR1 is MNHEY and CDR2 is SMNVEV (reference sequence).

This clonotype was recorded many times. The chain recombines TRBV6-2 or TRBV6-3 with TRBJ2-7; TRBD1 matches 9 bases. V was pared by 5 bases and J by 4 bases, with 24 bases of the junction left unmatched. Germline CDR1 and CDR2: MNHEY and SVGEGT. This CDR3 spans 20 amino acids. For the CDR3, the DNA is TGTGCCAGCAGTAACAATGGGAGGCGGACAGGGGACCGCGGCCTTTACGAGCAGTACGTC. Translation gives CASSNNGRRTGDRGLYEQYV.

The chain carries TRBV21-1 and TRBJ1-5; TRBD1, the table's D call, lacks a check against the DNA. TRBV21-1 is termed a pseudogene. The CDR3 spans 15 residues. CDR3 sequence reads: CASSRGTHSNQPQHF. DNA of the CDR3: TGTGCCAGCAGCAGGGGGACACATAGCAATCAGCCCCAGCATTTT.

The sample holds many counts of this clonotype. DNA of the CDR3: TGCAGTGCTAGAGGGTGGACGGGCAATCAGCCCCAGCATTTT. It encodes CSARGWTGNQPQHF. The rearrangement links TRBV20-1 to TRBJ1-5; D unresolved. Between the trimmed V and J ends, which lost 1 base and 2 bases, there was a span of 9 bases. Germline values: CDR1 DFQATT, CDR2 SNEGSKA (reference sequence). The CDR3 covers 14 residues.

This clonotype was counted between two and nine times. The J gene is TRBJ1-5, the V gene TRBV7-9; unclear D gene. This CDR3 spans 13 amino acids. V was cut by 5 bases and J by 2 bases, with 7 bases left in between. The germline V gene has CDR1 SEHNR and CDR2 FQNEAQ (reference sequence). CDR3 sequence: CASSGDRNQPQHF. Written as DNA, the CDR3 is TGTGCCAGCAGCGGAGATCGCAATCAGCCCCAGCATTTT. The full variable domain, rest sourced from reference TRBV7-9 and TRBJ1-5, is DTGVSQNPRHKITKRGQNVTFRCDPISEHNRLYWYRQTLGQGPEFLTYFQNEAQLEKSRLLSDRFSAERPKGSFSTLEIQRTEQGDSAMYLCASSGDRNQPQHFGDGTRLSIL.

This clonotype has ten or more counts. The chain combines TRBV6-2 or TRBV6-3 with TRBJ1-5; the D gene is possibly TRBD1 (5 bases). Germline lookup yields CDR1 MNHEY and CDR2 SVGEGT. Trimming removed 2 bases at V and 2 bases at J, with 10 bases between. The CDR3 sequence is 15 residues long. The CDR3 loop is CASSYRQGGNQPQHF. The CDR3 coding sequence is TGTGCCAGCAGTTACCGGCAGGGAGGCAATCAGCCCCAGCATTTT.

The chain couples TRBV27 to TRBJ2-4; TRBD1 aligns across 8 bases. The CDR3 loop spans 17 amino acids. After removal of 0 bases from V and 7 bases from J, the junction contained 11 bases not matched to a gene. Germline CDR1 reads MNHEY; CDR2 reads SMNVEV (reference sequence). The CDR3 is CASSLSPRRTGSNIQYF. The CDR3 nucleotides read TGTGCCAGCAGTTTATCTCCCCGAAGGACAGGGAGCAACATTCAGTACTTC.

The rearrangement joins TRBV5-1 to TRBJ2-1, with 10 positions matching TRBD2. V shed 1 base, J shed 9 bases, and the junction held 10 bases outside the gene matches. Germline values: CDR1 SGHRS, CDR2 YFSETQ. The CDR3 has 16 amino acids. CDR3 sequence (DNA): TGCGCCAGCAGCTTGCTATCTAGCGGGAGTAGCGGTGAGCAGTTCTTC. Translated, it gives CASSLLSSGSSGEQFF.

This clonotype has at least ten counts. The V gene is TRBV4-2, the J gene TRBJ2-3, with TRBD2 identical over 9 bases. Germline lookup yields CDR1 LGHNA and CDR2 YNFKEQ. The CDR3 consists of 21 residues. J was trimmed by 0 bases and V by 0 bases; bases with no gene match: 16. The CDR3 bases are TGTGCCAGCAGCCAAGAAGCCCCTTGGCGGGAGGGCCCTTCCAGCACAGATACGCAGTATTTT. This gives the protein CASSQEAPWREGPSSTDTQYF.

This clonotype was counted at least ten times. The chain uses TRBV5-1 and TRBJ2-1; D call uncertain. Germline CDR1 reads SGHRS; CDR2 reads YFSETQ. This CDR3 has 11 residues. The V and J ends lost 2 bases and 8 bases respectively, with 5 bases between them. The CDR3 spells CASSFHHEQFF. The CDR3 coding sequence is TGCGCCAGCAGCTTTCATCATGAGCAGTTCTTC.

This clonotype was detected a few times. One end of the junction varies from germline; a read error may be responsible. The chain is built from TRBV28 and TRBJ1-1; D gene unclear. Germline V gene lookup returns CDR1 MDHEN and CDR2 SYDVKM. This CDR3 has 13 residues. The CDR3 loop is CASSFFLNTEAFF. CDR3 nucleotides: TGTGCCAGCAGTTTTTTCCTGAATACTGAAGCTTTCTTT.

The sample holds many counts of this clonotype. The CDR3 coding sequence is TGCAGCGTTGAACAGGGGGCGGGGGACATTCAGTACTTC. Encoded protein: CSVEQGAGDIQYF. The chain links TRBV29-1 to TRBJ2-4, with D tentatively TRBD1 (8 bases). With 2 bases removed from V and 8 bases from J, the gap between germline ends came to 13 bases. The CDR3 sequence is 13 residues long. Germline values: CDR1 SQVTM, CDR2 ANQGSEA.

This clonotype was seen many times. CDR3 in DNA: TGCAGTGCTATGGACAGGGGGCGACGCAATGAGCAGTTCTTC. Its protein is CSAMDRGRRNEQFF. This chain links TRBV20-1 with TRBJ2-1, with TRBD1 matching 11 bases. Germline CDR1 reads DFQATT; CDR2 reads SNEGSKA (reference sequence). This CDR3 comprises 14 residues. V lost 4 bases, J lost 6 bases, and 5 bases stayed unmatched.